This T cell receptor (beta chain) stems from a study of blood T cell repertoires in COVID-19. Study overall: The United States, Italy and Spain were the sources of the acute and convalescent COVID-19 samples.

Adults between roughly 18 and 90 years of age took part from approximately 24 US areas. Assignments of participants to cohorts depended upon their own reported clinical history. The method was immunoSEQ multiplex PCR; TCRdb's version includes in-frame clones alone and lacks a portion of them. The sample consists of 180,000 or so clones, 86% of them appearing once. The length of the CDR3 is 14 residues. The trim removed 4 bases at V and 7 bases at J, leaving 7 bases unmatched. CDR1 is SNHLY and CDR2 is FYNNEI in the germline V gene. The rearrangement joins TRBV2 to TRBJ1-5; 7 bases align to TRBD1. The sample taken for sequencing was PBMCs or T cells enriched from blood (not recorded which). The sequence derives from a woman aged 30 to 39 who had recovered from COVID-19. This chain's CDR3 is CASSADRDGQPQHF. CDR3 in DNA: TGTGCCAGCAGTGCAGACAGGGACGGGCAGCCCCAGCATTTT. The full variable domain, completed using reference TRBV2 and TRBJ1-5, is EPEVTQTPSHQVTQMGQEVILRCVPISNHLYFYWYRQILGQKVEFLVSFYNNEISEKSEIFDDQFSVERPDGSNFTLKIRSTKLEDSAMYFCASSADRDGQPQHFGDGTRLSIL.